This is a list of T cell receptor beta chains from one sample in a study of cytomegalovirus exposure and HLA in healthy donors. Sequencing used immunoSEQ multiplex PCR; TCRdb keeps in-frame clones, though not all of them. Of 150,000 to 200,000 clones in the sample, 65% to 90% are singletons; the top ten hold roughly 6.5%. Specimen: PBMCs. All receptors come from a man aged 50-59 years in good health and CMV-seropositive. CDR3s include the opening cysteine and the closing phenylalanine or tryptophan. The D gene is left open where the match is weak. The size of a clone is reported for some rows only, either as once, few or many, or as a class for expanded clones.

J: TRBJ1-1
V: TRBV10-1
D: .
size: .
length: 15
DNA: TGCGCCAGCAGTGGGCCGACAGGCCCAAACACTGAAGCTTTCTTT
CDR3: CASSGPTGPNTEAFF

J: TRBJ2-3
V: TRBV7-3
D: TRBD1
size: once
length: 18
DNA: TGTGCCAGCAGCTTAGAGGGCCGGGACAGGGCGGGCACAGATACGCAGTATTTT
CDR3: CASSLEGRDRAGTDTQYF

J: TRBJ2-5
V: TRBV11-2
D: TRBD2
size: .
length: 16
DNA: TGTGCCAGCAGCCAGGGACTAGCGGGAGGAGGGGAGACCCAGTACTTC
CDR3: CASSQGLAGGGETQYF

J: TRBJ1-1
V: TRBV10-2
D: .
size: .
length: 13
DNA: TGCGCCAGCAGTGAGTTCCAGGTTCCTGAAGCTTTCTTT
CDR3: CASSEFQVPEAFF

J: TRBJ2-7
V: TRBV5-1
D: .
size: .
length: 14
DNA: TGCGCCAGCAGCCTGGAAGGGACACCAGGTGAGCAGTACTTC
CDR3: CASSLEGTPGEQYF

J: TRBJ2-3
V: TRBV5-4
D: .
size: .
length: 14
DNA: TGTGCCAGCAGCTTGGGGGAGTCTCCAGATACGCAGTATTTT
CDR3: CASSLGESPDTQYF

J: TRBJ2-7
V: TRBV9
D: .
size: .
length: 15
DNA: TGTGCCAGCAGCGTAGAGCCCAGGGAACGCTACGAGCAGTACTTC
CDR3: CASSVEPRERYEQYF

J: TRBJ1-5
V: TRBV5-6
D: .
size: .
length: 15
DNA: TGTGCCAGCAGCCGAGGGACATCTAGCAATCAGCCCCAGCATTTT
CDR3: CASSRGTSSNQPQHF

J: TRBJ2-1
V: TRBV2
D: TRBD2
size: .
length: 16
DNA: TGTGCCAGCGGGCGGGAGGGCCTTAGTATCAACAATGAGCAGTTCTTC
CDR3: CASGREGLSINNEQFF

J: TRBJ2-5
V: TRBV7-8
D: .
size: .
length: 14
DNA: TGTGCCAGCGCTTCAGCAGGGGTAGGGGAGACCCAGTACTTC
CDR3: CASASAGVGETQYF

J: TRBJ1-2
V: TRBV5-1
D: TRBD1
size: .
length: 14
DNA: TGCGCCAGCAGCACCGACAGGGGGATCTTTGGCTACACCTTC
CDR3: CASSTDRGIFGYTF

J: TRBJ2-1
V: TRBV7-6
D: .
size: .
length: 16
DNA: TGTGCCAGCAGCTTAGATGCGGGGAGATCCTACAATGAGCAGTTCTTC
CDR3: CASSLDAGRSYNEQFF

J: TRBJ2-2
V: TRBV10-3
D: .
size: .
length: 14
DNA: TGTGCCATCAGTGTGGCGGTGAACACCGGGGAGCTGTTTTTT
CDR3: CAISVAVNTGELFF

J: TRBJ1-1
V: TRBV5-4
D: TRBD1
size: .
length: 14
DNA: TGTGCCAGCAGAAGACAGGGGGGAAACACTGAAGCTTTCTTT
CDR3: CASRRQGGNTEAFF

J: TRBJ2-1
V: TRBV19
D: .
size: .
length: 14
DNA: TGTGCCAGCGCTAGTATTGGAGCACCTAATGAGCAGTTCTTC
CDR3: CASASIGAPNEQFF

J: TRBJ2-2
V: TRBV19
D: .
size: .
length: 18
DNA: TGTGCCAGTAGTATAGTGGGTCGGGACTCCCTCTCCACCGGGGAGCTGTTTTTT
CDR3: CASSIVGRDSLSTGELFF

J: TRBJ2-2
V: TRBV7-3
D: .
size: .
length: 15
DNA: TGTGCCAGCAGCTTAAATCCAGGGAACTCCGGGGAGCTGTTTTTT
CDR3: CASSLNPGNSGELFF

J: TRBJ2-2
V: TRBV7-2
D: .
size: .
length: 15
DNA: TGTGCCAGCAGCTTCAAACTTGGGGAGGTCGGGGAGCTGTTTTTT
CDR3: CASSFKLGEVGELFF

J: TRBJ2-2
V: TRBV19
D: TRBD2
size: .
length: 16
DNA: TGTGCCAGTAGAAGGGGACTAGCGGGCCACACCGGGGAGCTGTTTTTT
CDR3: CASRRGLAGHTGELFF

J: TRBJ1-2
V: TRBV18
D: TRBD1
size: .
length: 14
DNA: TGTGCCAGCTCACCGGGGGACAGTAACTATGGCTACACCTTC
CDR3: CASSPGDSNYGYTF

J: TRBJ2-1
V: TRBV25-1
D: TRBD2
size: .
length: 17
DNA: TGTGCCAGCAGTGATAATAAGTTATCTAGCGGGATTAATGAGCAGTTCTTC
CDR3: CASSDNKLSSGINEQFF

J: TRBJ1-1
V: TRBV18
D: .
size: .
length: 16
DNA: TGTGCCAGCTCACCTGCGCGGGGGGGAGGGAACACTGAAGCTTTCTTT
CDR3: CASSPARGGGNTEAFF

J: TRBJ1-5
V: TRBV5-8
D: TRBD1
size: .
length: 16
DNA: TGTGCCAGCAGCAGCGGGACAGGGATTAGCAATCAGCCCCAGCATTTT
CDR3: CASSSGTGISNQPQHF

J: TRBJ2-2
V: TRBV5-6
D: TRBD1
size: once
length: 16
DNA: TGTGCCAGCAGCTTGGGACAGGGGGCGGGCACCGGGGAGCTGTTTTTT
CDR3: CASSLGQGAGTGELFF

J: TRBJ1-1
V: TRBV10-3
D: TRBD1
size: .
length: 17
DNA: TGTGCCATCAGTGAGTCACCGGGACAGGGCACCCCAACTGAAGCTTTCTTT
CDR3: CAISESPGQGTPTEAFF

J: TRBJ2-1
V: TRBV4-1
D: .
size: .
length: 14
DNA: TGCGCCAGCAGCCCTAGCGCAACCTACAATGAGCAGTTCTTC
CDR3: CASSPSATYNEQFF

J: TRBJ2-2
V: TRBV11-3
D: .
size: .
length: 13
DNA: TGTGCCAGCAGCTCGACTAGGACCGGGGAGCTGTTTTTT
CDR3: CASSSTRTGELFF

J: TRBJ2-7
V: TRBV5-1
D: TRBD1
size: .
length: 14
DNA: TGCGCCAGCAATAACAGGGGGCCCGATGGCGAGCAGTACTTC
CDR3: CASNNRGPDGEQYF

J: TRBJ2-5
V: TRBV15
D: .
size: .
length: 17
DNA: TGTGCCACCAGCAACTCCTACTCGGCTGATAGCGGAGAGACCCAGTACTTC
CDR3: CATSNSYSADSGETQYF

J: TRBJ2-7
V: TRBV6-6
D: TRBD1
size: .
length: 15
DNA: TGTGCCAGCAGAACCGGGACAGGGGGCGAGTACGAGCAGTACTTC
CDR3: CASRTGTGGEYEQYF

J: TRBJ1-2
V: TRBV6-5
D: TRBD1
size: .
length: 13
DNA: TGTGCCAGCAGAGGGGGCGCTTACTATGGCTACACCTTC
CDR3: CASRGGAYYGYTF

J: TRBJ2-5
V: TRBV27
D: TRBD1
size: .
length: 15
DNA: TGTGCCACCCGACCCCGCAGGGGGAATGAAGAGACCCAGTACTTC
CDR3: CATRPRRGNEETQYF

J: TRBJ2-7
V: TRBV19
D: TRBD2
size: .
length: 14
DNA: TGTGCCAGTAGTGCCAGCGGGGGGCTCTACGAGCAGTACTTC
CDR3: CASSASGGLYEQYF

J: TRBJ1-2
V: TRBV4-1
D: TRBD1
size: .
length: 16
DNA: TGCGCCAGCAGCGTAGGACAGGGGGCTACGAACTATGGCTACACCTTC
CDR3: CASSVGQGATNYGYTF

J: TRBJ1-1
V: TRBV19
D: .
size: few
length: 12
DNA: TGTGCCAGTAGTATTGGGGAGCTTGAAGCTTTCTTT
CDR3: CASSIGELEAFF

J: TRBJ2-7
V: TRBV5-1
D: TRBD2
size: .
length: 15
DNA: TGCGCCAGCAGCGAGCGGGACTTTAGATCCTACGAGCAGTACTTC
CDR3: CASSERDFRSYEQYF

J: TRBJ2-7
V: TRBV5-1
D: .
size: .
length: 12
DNA: TGCGCCAGCCGGAGTGATTCCTACGAGCAGTACTTC
CDR3: CASRSDSYEQYF

J: TRBJ1-1
V: TRBV20-1
D: .
size: few
length: 11
DNA: TGCAGTGCTTACGTTCGGGGGACAGCTTTCTTT
CDR3: CSAYVRGTAFF

J: TRBJ1-2
V: TRBV2
D: .
size: .
length: 14
DNA: TGTGCCAGCAGTGAGAACAGGGAAAACTATGGCTACACCTTC
CDR3: CASSENRENYGYTF

J: TRBJ1-4
V: TRBV10-3
D: .
size: .
length: 15
DNA: TGTGCCACTAATGAGGATCCTGCAACTAATGAAAAACTGTTTTTT
CDR3: CATNEDPATNEKLFF

J: TRBJ1-3
V: TRBV6-6
D: TRBD1
size: .
length: 16
DNA: TGTGCCAGCAGCCGGACAGGGCAGGGACCTGGAAACACCATATATTTT
CDR3: CASSRTGQGPGNTIYF

J: TRBJ2-2
V: TRBV10-2
D: TRBD1
size: .
length: 13
DNA: TGCGCCACGGGGACAGGGAACACCGGGGAGCTGTTTTTT
CDR3: CATGTGNTGELFF

J: TRBJ1-1
V: TRBV5-6
D: .
size: .
length: 18
DNA: TGTGCCAGCAGCGGCGGGGGAGGACGGAGAGCCGCGAACACTGAAGCTTTCTTT
CDR3: CASSGGGGRRAANTEAFF

J: TRBJ2-3
V: TRBV19
D: .
size: .
length: 13
DNA: TGTGCCAGTAGTATAGCACTGGCAGATACGCAGTATTTT
CDR3: CASSIALADTQYF

J: TRBJ1-1
V: TRBV5-1
D: .
size: .
length: 14
DNA: TGCGCCAGCCGCGCGCAGGGTTCGTCAACTGAAGCTTTCTTT
CDR3: CASRAQGSSTEAFF

J: TRBJ2-1
V: TRBV9
D: TRBD2
size: once
length: 18
DNA: TGTGCCAGCAGCGAGAGGCTAGCGGGAGGAGGGCCGCACAATGAGCAGTTCTTC
CDR3: CASSERLAGGGPHNEQFF

J: TRBJ2-4
V: TRBV5-6
D: TRBD2
size: .
length: 17
DNA: TGTGCCAGCAGCCCCTACTCACTAGCGGGGGGCAAAAACATTCAGTACTTC
CDR3: CASSPYSLAGGKNIQYF

J: TRBJ2-3
V: TRBV6-1
D: TRBD1
size: .
length: 14
DNA: TGTGCCAGCAGTGCACAGGGGGGCGGGGATACGCAGTATTTT
CDR3: CASSAQGGGDTQYF

J: TRBJ1-4
V: TRBV7-9
D: TRBD1
size: .
length: 14
DNA: TGTGCCAGCAGGTCCGGGACAGGGGGAGAAAAACTGTTTTTT
CDR3: CASRSGTGGEKLFF

J: TRBJ1-2
V: TRBV2
D: .
size: .
length: 13
DNA: TGTGCCAGCAGTGAAGTGAGGGATTATGGCTACACCTTC
CDR3: CASSEVRDYGYTF

J: TRBJ1-1
V: TRBV7-2
D: .
size: once
length: 15
DNA: TGTGCCAGCAGCCCATGGGTCTACAGGGACACTGAAGCTTTCTTT
CDR3: CASSPWVYRDTEAFF

J: TRBJ2-7
V: TRBV4-2
D: TRBD1
size: few
length: 17
DNA: TGTGCCAGCAGTCAGAATACCGGACAGGCAATCTCCTACGAGCAGTACTTC
CDR3: CASSQNTGQAISYEQYF

J: TRBJ1-1
V: TRBV6-5
D: TRBD1
size: .
length: 14
DNA: TGTGCCAGCAGCTCCCGGGACAGGGGAACTGAAGCTTTCTTT
CDR3: CASSSRDRGTEAFF

J: TRBJ1-2
V: TRBV7-9
D: .
size: .
length: 12
DNA: TGTTCCAGCAGCTTCGGCGGGAATGGCTACACCTTC
CDR3: CSSSFGGNGYTF

J: TRBJ2-3
V: TRBV5-1
D: .
size: .
length: 15
DNA: TGCGCCAGCAGCTTTGGCGGAGGGGGCCTGGATACGCAGTATTTT
CDR3: CASSFGGGGLDTQYF

J: TRBJ1-6
V: TRBV4-1
D: TRBD1
size: few
length: 13
DNA: TGCGCCAGCAGCCAACCAGGGGGTTTACCCCTCCACTTT
CDR3: CASSQPGGLPLHF

J: TRBJ2-3
V: TRBV9
D: TRBD2
size: .
length: 16
DNA: TGTGCCAGCAGCGCCCGAGCGGGGGGGGGCACAGATACGCAGTATTTT
CDR3: CASSARAGGGTDTQYF

J: TRBJ2-3
V: TRBV5-1
D: TRBD2
size: .
length: 17
DNA: TGCGCCAGCAGCCCATGGGGGCTAGCGGGGAGCACAGATACGCAGTATTTT
CDR3: CASSPWGLAGSTDTQYF